This T cell receptor beta chain was identified during a study of blood T cell repertoires in COVID-19. The overall study: COVID-19 samples collected from the United States, Italy and Spain covered acute and convalescent phases. T cells, B-cell-depleted T cells, or PBMCs supplied cDNA or gDNA.

The CDR3 spans 16 residues. V was trimmed by 2 bases and J by 0 bases, leaving 13 bases between them. Germline assignment: CDR1 SGHTA and CDR2 FQGNSA. Profiling relied on immunoSEQ multiplex PCR, and the TCRdb table lists in-frame clones only, not all of them. The repertoire includes about 97,000 clones, approximately 84% of them detected once, and about 9.4% sits in the top ten. This TCR was sampled from a man between 65 and 80 years old with acute or convalescent COVID-19. The specimen sequenced was peripheral blood. V gene TRBV7-2 combines with J gene TRBJ1-1; D is ambiguous. The CDR3 DNA reads as TGTGCCAGCAGCTTAATGAGGGCGAGCCTGAACACTGAAGCTTTCTTT. This codes for CASSLMRASLNTEAFF.